This T cell receptor (beta chain) was captured by sequencing in a study of cytotoxic CD8 clonotypes in ibrutinib-treated CLL. In the study overall: There were about a dozen relapsed/refractory patients and about 14 treatment-naive patients, and 17 were IGHV unmutated. Patients attained some 24 partial and 2 complete responses; at median around 68 months, about 14 remained remitted while approximately 12 progressed. Notes on the study in general: Public clonotypes showed up rarely, and on treatment they shrank or held steady.

Notes on this clone: Its antigen is unidentified.

The sequencing depth, 1 in 200,000 to 1 in 1 million T cells, was the target. Only in-frame clones appear in the TCRdb table, and some are missing; sequencing was by immunoSEQ multiplex PCR. The table shows about 140,000 clones, with roughly 80% occurring only once. This sequence originates from a human donor with chronic lymphocytic leukemia. Specimen: PBMCs, collected after 12 months of ibrutinib treatment.

CDR3 amino acids: CASSLMTSDETQYF. CDR3 bases: TGCGCCAGCAGCTTGATGACTAGCGATGAGACCCAGTACTTC. This chain uses TRBV5-1 with TRBJ2-5; 8 bases line up with TRBD2. This CDR3 contains 14 residues. Germline-derived CDR1 and CDR2 are SGHRS and YFSETQ. The V gene end was trimmed by 1 base and the J gene end by 5 bases; junction bases not matched to a gene: 4.